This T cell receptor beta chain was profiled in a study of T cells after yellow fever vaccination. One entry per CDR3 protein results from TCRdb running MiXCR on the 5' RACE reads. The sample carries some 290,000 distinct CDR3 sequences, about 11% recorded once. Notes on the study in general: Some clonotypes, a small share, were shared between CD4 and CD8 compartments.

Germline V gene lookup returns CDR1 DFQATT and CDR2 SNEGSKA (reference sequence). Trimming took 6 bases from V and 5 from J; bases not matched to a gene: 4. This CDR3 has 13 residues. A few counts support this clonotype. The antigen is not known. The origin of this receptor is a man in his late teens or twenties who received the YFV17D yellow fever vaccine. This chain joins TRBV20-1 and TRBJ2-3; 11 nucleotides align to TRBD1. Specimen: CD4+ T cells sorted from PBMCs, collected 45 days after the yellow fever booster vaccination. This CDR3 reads CSAKDRGQDTQYF. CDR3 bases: TGCAGTGCCAAGGACAGGGGGCAAGATACGCAGTATTTT.